The 17 T cell receptor beta chains presented below share a single source sample, sequenced in a study of shared clonotypes between healthy human individuals (TCRdb year 2020). The library was obtained by the immunoSEQ multiplex PCR assay. Entries here come from immuneACCESS through TCRdb and include only in-frame sequences with V and J called. Some clones fail to appear in such tables; in the studies checked, an unresolved V gene covers under half of the shortfall, and the cause of the remainder is unknown. The sample table holds fewer than 500,000 clones, of which almost 80% were seen once. The ten largest clones represent around 12% of the sample. Sequenced sample: PBMCs. These receptors originate from a woman between 35 and 50 years old in good health. Some clones in this sample may be carry-over from other donors' samples.

The sample holds one count of this clone. This chain uses TRBV5-6 with TRBJ1-5, with D maybe TRBD1 (5 bases). Germline V gene lookup returns CDR1 SGHDT and CDR2 YYEEEE. Trimming stripped 2 bases from V and 4 bases from J, with 10 bases between. There are 14 residues in the CDR3. CDR3 bases: TGTGCCAGCAGCTTTTGGGGCCTGAATCAGCCCCAGCATTTT. Its protein is CASSFWGLNQPQHF.

The V gene is TRBV28, the J gene TRBJ2-7, with TRBD2 matching 7 bases. Germline V CDR1 and CDR2: MDHEN, SYDVKM. CDR3 length equals 15 residues. Unmatched junction bases numbered 14, after V lost 6 bases and J lost 6 bases. CDR3 sequence (DNA): TGTGCCAGCAGGGCCCTGGGCGGGAGTCGCTCCGAGCAGTACTTC. Protein product: CASRALGGSRSEQYF.

The V gene is TRBV18, the J gene TRBJ1-5; tentatively, D is TRBD1 (5 bases). The CDR3 covers 15 residues. Between the trimmed V and J ends, which lost 3 bases and 4 bases, there was a span of 13 bases. Germline V gives CDR1 KGHSH, CDR2 LQKENI. CDR3 bases: TGTGCCAGCTCACCCGGCGCAGGGCGTAATCAGCCCCAGCATTTT. Translating gives CASSPGAGRNQPQHF.

In nucleotides, the CDR3 is TGTGCCAGCAGTCCCGCGGACAGTTCAAGCACCGGGGAGCTGTTTTTT. This codes for CASSPADSSSTGELFF. V gene TRBV28 combines with J gene TRBJ2-2; a possible D gene is TRBD1 (6 bases). With 5 bases removed from V and 4 bases from J, the gap between germline ends came to 17 bases. The CDR3 is 16 amino acids. Germline CDR1 reads MDHEN; CDR2 reads SYDVKM.

This chain connects TRBV9 to TRBJ2-1, with no clear D. Germline V CDR1 and CDR2: SGDLS, YYNGEE. The CDR3 runs to 14 residues. Deletions cut 0 bases from V and 6 bases from J, with 10 bases between. The CDR3 nucleotides are TGTGCCAGCAGCGTAGGTCCTAACTCCAATGAGCAGTTCTTC. As protein: CASSVGPNSNEQFF.

The chain recombines TRBV27 with TRBJ2-3; 10 bases fit TRBD2. J lost 4 bases, V lost 0 bases, and 4 bases had no gene match. The CDR3 is 16 amino acids. Germline CDR1 reads MNHEY; CDR2 reads SMNVEV (reference sequence). This CDR3 is CASSLSTSGSADTQYF. Here the CDR3 DNA reads TGTGCCAGCAGTTTATCGACTAGCGGGTCCGCAGATACGCAGTATTTT.

This clone was found once. The gene calls are TRBV15 and TRBJ1-4, with D possibly being TRBD1 (6 bases). V lost 2 bases, J lost 0 bases, and 10 bases lay in between. The length of the CDR3 is 16 residues. CDR1 is LNHNV and CDR2 is YYDKDF in the germline V gene (reference sequence). Here the CDR3 reads CATSRSRQATNEKLFF. In DNA form, the CDR3 reads TGTGCCACCAGCAGATCCCGACAGGCAACTAATGAAAAACTGTTTTTT.

This clone was picked up a small number of times. The chain recombines TRBV30 with TRBJ1-1; unclear D gene. The ends were cut back, 5 bases at V and 0 bases at J, with 10 bases in the middle. CDR1 is GTSNPN, CDR2 SVGIG, per germline (reference sequence). CDR3 length: 13 amino acids. The chain's CDR3 is CAWSPYLNTEAFF. The CDR3 DNA sequence: TGTGCCTGGTCCCCCTACCTGAACACTGAAGCTTTCTTT.

This clone was observed once. The chain has TRBV7-2 and TRBJ2-7; TRBD2 matches at 10 bases. J gave up 1 base and V 5 bases, and 14 bases lay outside the gene matches. This CDR3 is built from 18 residues. The germline CDR1 and CDR2 sequences are SGHTA and FQGNSA. CDR3 sequence reads: CASSPRSSGRQLSYEQYF. DNA of the CDR3: TGTGCCAGCAGCCCCCGCAGTAGCGGGAGGCAACTATCCTACGAGCAGTACTTC.

This chain links TRBV7-2 with TRBJ2-1; 15 positions match TRBD2. This CDR3 has 16 amino acids. V was clipped by 4 bases and J by 6 bases; unmatched bases: 4. Germline-derived CDR1 and CDR2 are SGHTA and FQGNSA. Here the CDR3 reads CASSSGLAGGANEQFF. The CDR3 bases are TGTGCCAGCAGCTCGGGACTAGCGGGAGGCGCCAATGAGCAGTTCTTC.

The chain is built from TRBV11-2 and TRBJ2-1; 11 bases agree with TRBD2. CDR1 SGHAT and CDR2 FQNNGV come from the germline V gene. V shed 5 bases, J shed 6 bases, and the junction held 6 bases outside the gene matches. The CDR3 has 15 residues. Here the CDR3 DNA reads TGTGCCAGCAGCAAATCCGGGACTAGCGGCAATGAGCAGTTCTTC. Protein: CASSKSGTSGNEQFF.

This chain uses TRBV10-2 with TRBJ1-5; 10 bases are shared with TRBD1. Per the germline V gene, CDR1 is WSHSY and CDR2 is SAAADI. The CDR3 has 14 residues. V shed 6 bases and J 7 bases; nucleotides not matched to a gene: 6. The CDR3 DNA reads as TGCGCCAGCAGCTCAGGACAGGGGGGGCAGCCCCAGCATTTT. Translation: CASSSGQGGQPQHF.

The chain is built from TRBV18 and TRBJ2-5; D unclear. Judging by the DNA end, TRBJ2-7 fits better; the J call may be wrong. Germline loops: CDR1 KGHSH, CDR2 LQKENI. The length of the CDR3 is 12 residues. The CDR3 sequence: CASSRGSDEQYF. The CDR3 bases are TGTGCCAGCTCACGTGGTTCCGACGAGCAGTACTTC.

This chain links TRBV28 with TRBJ1-1; D is unclear. Germline V gene lookup returns CDR1 MDHEN and CDR2 SYDVKM. V lost 6 bases, J lost 10 bases, and 18 bases lay in between. This CDR3 is built from 13 residues. The CDR3, as DNA: TGTGCCAGCAGCCGCGGGGTGCGGAGAGCAGCTTTCTTT. Residues: CASSRGVRRAAFF.

The DNA for the CDR3 is TGTGCCAGTAGCACGGGACTTCCTCAAACGATCTACAATGAGCAGTTCTTC. It translates to CASSTGLPQTIYNEQFF. The chain employs TRBV19 and TRBJ2-1, with D perhaps matching TRBD2 (6 bases). CDR3 length equals 17 residues. Per the germline V gene, CDR1 is LNHDA and CDR2 is SQIVND (reference sequence). V was shortened by 6 bases and J by 3 bases, with 21 bases between the two germline ends. Full variable domain (missing parts from reference TRBV19 and TRBJ2-1): DGGITQSPKYLFRKEGQNVTLSCEQNLNHDAMYWYRQDPGQGLRLIYYSQIVNDFQKGDIAEGYSVSREKKESFPLTVTSAQKNPTAFYLCASSTGLPQTIYNEQFFGPGTRLTVL.

The chain employs TRBV28 and TRBJ1-5; TRBD1 matches at 8 bases. The germline V gene encodes CDR1 MDHEN and CDR2 SYDVKM. The CDR3 sequence is 18 residues long. The V gene end was trimmed by 5 bases and the J gene end by 2 bases; junction bases not matched to a gene: 14. The CDR3 nucleotides are TGTGCCAGCAGTACGACGGCGGGGACAGGTGTGGGCAATCAGCCCCAGCATTTT. Protein sequence: CASSTTAGTGVGNQPQHF.

This clone was detected only a few times. Other DNA sequences in the same sample also yield this CDR3. The chain employs TRBV9 and TRBJ1-2; D gene ambiguous. CDR1 is SGDLS and CDR2 is YYNGEE in the germline V gene. V shed 0 bases and J shed 4 bases, with 7 bases lying between them. The CDR3 sequence is 13 residues long. The CDR3 is CASSVDRGYGYTF. The CDR3 DNA is TGTGCCAGCAGCGTAGACCGGGGCTATGGCTACACCTTC.